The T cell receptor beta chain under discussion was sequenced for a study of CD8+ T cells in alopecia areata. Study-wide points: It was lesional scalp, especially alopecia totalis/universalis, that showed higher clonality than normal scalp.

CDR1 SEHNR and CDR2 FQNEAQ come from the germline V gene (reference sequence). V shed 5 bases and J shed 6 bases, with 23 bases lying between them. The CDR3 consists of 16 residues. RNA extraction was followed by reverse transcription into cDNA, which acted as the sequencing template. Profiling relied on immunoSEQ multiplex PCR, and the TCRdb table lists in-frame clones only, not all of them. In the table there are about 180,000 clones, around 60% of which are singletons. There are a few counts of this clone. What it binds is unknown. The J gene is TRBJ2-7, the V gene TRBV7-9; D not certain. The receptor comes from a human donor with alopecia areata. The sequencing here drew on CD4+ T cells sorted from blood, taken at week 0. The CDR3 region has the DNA TGTGCCAGCAGCCGGTCAGGTGGTCTGCTTCCTGGCGAGCAGTACTTC. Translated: CASSRSGGLLPGEQYF.